This T cell receptor (beta chain) was captured by sequencing in a study of CD8+ T cells in alopecia areata. The sequencing template was cDNA reverse transcribed from extracted RNA. Here immunoSEQ multiplex PCR was the method, and the copy in TCRdb shows in-frame clones only, minus some. The table shows 100,000 to 120,000 clones, with approximately 61% occurring only once. Sorting of PBMCs yielded the CD4+ and CD8+ T cells. This clone was picked up a small number of times. The receptor was derived from a human donor with alopecia areata. Sequenced material: NKG2D-low CD8+ T cells sorted from blood.

CDR3 sequence (DNA): TGTGCCAGCAGCTTGGGAGGGCAGTACGAGCAGTACTTC. Protein sequence: CASSLGGQYEQYF. This chain uses TRBV5-6 with TRBJ2-7; possibly TRBD2 for D (5 bases). Germline CDR1 and CDR2: SGHDT and YYEEEE. V lost 0 bases to trimming and J lost 4 bases, with 8 bases between them. The CDR3 length is 13 residues.